Listed below are T cell receptor beta chains from one sample, sequenced in a study of CD8+CD57+ T cells in acquired aplastic anemia. TCRdb reanalysed the reads using MiXCR and keeps one entry per CDR3 protein. The repertoire consists of about 400,000 distinct CDR3 sequences, with under 80% occurring once and the leading ten covering 4%. The sequenced material came from sorted CD4+, CD8+, or CD8+CD57+ T cells (not recorded which) from PBMCs. Receptors originate from a human donor in good health, serving as a control. The CDR3 runs from the conserved cysteine through the conserved F or W. The order of the fields is V gene, J gene, CDR3 length, CDR3 protein.

V: TRBV20-1; J: TRBJ2-5; length: 12; CDR3: CSASDAALEKYF
V: TRBV6-1; J: TRBJ2-3; length: 14; CDR3: CASMTGYSTDTQYF
V: TRBV9; J: TRBJ1-6; length: 13; CDR3: CASRVNYNSRVEF
V: TRBV10-3; J: TRBJ2-2; length: 15; CDR3: CAINSGLGDTGELFF
V: TRBV11-2; J: TRBJ1-2; length: 15; CDR3: CASSLDLGSNYGYTF
V: TRBV7-2; J: TRBJ2-7; length: 15; CDR3: CASSPGPKGAYEQYF
V: TRBV7-2; J: TRBJ1-6; length: 20; CDR3: CASSLRSSDRASSYNSPLHF
V: TRBV9; J: TRBJ1-2; length: 14; CDR3: CASSLDPRGNSPLF
V: TRBV5-4; J: TRBJ2-2; length: 15; CDR3: CASSFVRANTGELFF
V: TRBV9; J: TRBJ2-5; length: 17; CDR3: CASSLGLGQGNQETQCF
V: TRBV19; J: TRBJ1-5; length: 15; CDR3: CASSVGRARDQAQHF
V: TRBV19; J: TRBJ1-1; length: 11; CDR3: CASSIGTQAFF
V: TRBV6-1; J: TRBJ2-7; length: 14; CDR3: CASRVRDSTYEQYF
V: TRBV20-1; J: TRBJ2-1; length: 11; CDR3: CSTSWQGLYVF